Listed below are T cell receptor beta chains from one sample, sequenced in a study of control samples from healthy donors and cancer patients. Using immunoSEQ multiplex PCR, the repertoire was profiled, and TCRdb retains in-frame clones only, with some absent. In the table there are 170,000 or so clones, 90% to 95% of which are singletons. Sequenced input: blood. The receptors here all came from a woman aged 18-35 years in good health. The CDR3 runs from the conserved cysteine through the conserved F or W. A D gene is named only where the DNA matches it firmly. A row's size may be missing; if present it is once, few, many or a size class.

D,J,V,size,CDR3,DNA
-,TRBJ2-1,TRBV7-3,-,CASSPSTGMKFF,TGTGCCAGCAGCCCTTCCACAGGGATGAAGTTCTTC
-,TRBJ1-3,TRBV18,-,CASSPQGSGNTIYF,TGTGCCAGCTCACCACAGGGCTCTGGAAACACCATATATTTT
-,TRBJ2-1,TRBV4-1,-,CASSQDLTRRYNEQFF,TGCGCCAGCAGCCAAGATCTTACTCGCAGATACAATGAGCAGTTCTTC
TRBD1,TRBJ1-2,TRBV9,-,CASGDRANYGYTF,TGTGCCAGTGGGGACAGAGCTAACTATGGCTACACCTTC
-,TRBJ1-1,TRBV6-5,few,CASSFLTPSNTEAFF,TGTGCCAGCAGTTTCCTGACACCCTCGAACACTGAAGCTTTCTTT
-,TRBJ1-5,TRBV7-3,-,CASSPGGRAGYLYQPQHF,TGTGCCAGCAGCCCTGGGGGCAGGGCCGGTTATTTATATCAGCCCCAGCATTTT
TRBD1,TRBJ1-5,TRBV7-9,once,CASSTGTGGTMGVQPQHF,TGTGCCAGCAGCACCGGGACAGGGGGCACGATGGGGGTTCAGCCCCAGCATTTT
TRBD1,TRBJ1-5,TRBV6-2/TRBV6-3,few,CASSLSLFDRDLGNQPQHF,TGTGCCAGCAGTCTCTCACTCTTCGACAGGGATTTGGGCAATCAGCCCCAGCATTTT
-,TRBJ2-6,TRBV19,-,CASSKGRNSGANVLTF,TGTGCCAGTAGTAAGGGGCGGAACTCTGGGGCCAACGTCCTGACTTTC
-,TRBJ2-2,TRBV5-4,-,CASGIDSSTGELFF,TGTGCCAGCGGAATAGACAGTTCCACCGGGGAGCTGTTTTTT
-,TRBJ1-5,TRBV19,-,CASQSGHSNQPQHF,TGTGCCAGCCAGAGTGGACATAGCAATCAGCCCCAGCATTTT